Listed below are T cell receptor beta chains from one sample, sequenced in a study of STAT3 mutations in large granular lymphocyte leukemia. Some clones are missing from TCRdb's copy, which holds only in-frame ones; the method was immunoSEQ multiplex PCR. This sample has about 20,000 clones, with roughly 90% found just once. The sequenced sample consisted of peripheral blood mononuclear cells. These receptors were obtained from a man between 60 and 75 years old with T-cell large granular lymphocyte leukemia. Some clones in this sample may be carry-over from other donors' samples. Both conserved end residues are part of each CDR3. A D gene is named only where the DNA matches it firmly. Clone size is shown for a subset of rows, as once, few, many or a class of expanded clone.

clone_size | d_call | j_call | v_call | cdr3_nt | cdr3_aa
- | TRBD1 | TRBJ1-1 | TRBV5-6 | TGTGCCAGCAGCGGGGGACAGGGTAGGATAGGTTTCTTT | CASSGGQGRIGFF
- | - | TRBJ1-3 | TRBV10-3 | TGTGCCATCAGTGAGTCATCGGCGGACTCTGGAAACACCATATATTTT | CAISESSADSGNTIYF
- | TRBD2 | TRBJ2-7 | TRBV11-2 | TGTGCCAGCGGGGGACTAGCGGGAGTTCTGCACGAGCAGTACTTC | CASGGLAGVLHEQYF
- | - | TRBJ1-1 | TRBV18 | TGTGCCAGCTCACAGGACAGTAAGGATGAAGCTTTCTTT | CASSQDSKDEAFF
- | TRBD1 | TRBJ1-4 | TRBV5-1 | TGCGCCAGCAGTCAGGGGGCTGGGGAAAAACTGTTTTTT | CASSQGAGEKLFF
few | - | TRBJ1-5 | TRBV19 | TGTGCCAGCCGGGACAGCAATCAGCCCCAGCATTTT | CASRDSNQPQHF
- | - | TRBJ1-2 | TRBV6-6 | TGTGCCAGCAGTTACAATTTGGGGGGCAATGGCTACACCTTC | CASSYNLGGNGYTF
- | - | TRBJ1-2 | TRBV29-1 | TGCAGCGTTGGGTCGGTCGCATTTAACTATGGCTACACCTTC | CSVGSVAFNYGYTF
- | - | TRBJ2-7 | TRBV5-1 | TGCGCCAGCAGCTTGGCCGGGACAACTGTGGGCGAGCAGTACTTC | CASSLAGTTVGEQYF
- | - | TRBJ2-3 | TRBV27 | TGTGCCAGCAGTTTAAGGCCCGCGAGCACAGATACGCAGTATTTT | CASSLRPASTDTQYF
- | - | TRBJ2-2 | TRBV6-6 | TGTGCCAGCTCCCCCGCCGGGGGCACCGGGGAGCTGTTTTTT | CASSPAGGTGELFF
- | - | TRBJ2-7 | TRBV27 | - | CASSFGRGTSGTNSYF
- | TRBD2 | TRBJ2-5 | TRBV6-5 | TGTGCCAGCAGTTACTCTGGGCTAGCGGGAGGAGAGACCCAGTACTTC | CASSYSGLAGGETQYF
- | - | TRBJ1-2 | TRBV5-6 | TGTGCCAGCAGCCGGTGGGGGGCCTCATATGGCTACACCTTC | CASSRWGASYGYTF
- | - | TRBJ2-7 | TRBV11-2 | TGTGCCAGCAGCTTAGGGCCCCCCTCGACGATGCCCTCCTACGAGCAGTACTTC | CASSLGPPSTMPSYEQYF
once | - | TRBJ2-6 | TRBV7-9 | TGTGCCAGCAGCCGAGGAGAATCTGGGGCCAACGTCCTGACTTTC | CASSRGESGANVLTF
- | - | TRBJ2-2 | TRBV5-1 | TGCGCCAGCAGCTTGCCTTTGGACACCGGGGAGCTGTTTTTT | CASSLPLDTGELFF
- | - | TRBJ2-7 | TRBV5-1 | TGCGCCAGCAGCTTGGCCCCAGTCAAAGGATCCTACGAGCAGTACTTC | CASSLAPVKGSYEQYF
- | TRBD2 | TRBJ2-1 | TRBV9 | TGTGCCAGCAGCGTAATTGTTGCGGGAGGGAAGAATGAGCAGTTCTTC | CASSVIVAGGKNEQFF
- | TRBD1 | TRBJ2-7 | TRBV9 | TGTGCCAGCAGCGCACAGGGGGCCGCCTCCTACGAGCAGTACTTC | CASSAQGAASYEQYF
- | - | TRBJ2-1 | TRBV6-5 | TGTGCCAGCAGGTCTGGAGGGAGTAAGAATGAGCAGTTCTTC | CASRSGGSKNEQFF
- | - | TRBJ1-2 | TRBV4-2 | TGTGCCAGCAGCCAAGACATCAACGGAAAGGTCAATGGCTACACCTTC | CASSQDINGKVNGYTF
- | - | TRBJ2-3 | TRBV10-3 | TGTGCCATCAGTGCCACAGATACGCAGTATTTT | CAISATDTQYF
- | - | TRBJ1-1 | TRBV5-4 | TGTGCCAGCAGCTTGGAGGGGGGCGGTATGAACACTGAAGCTTTCTTT | CASSLEGGGMNTEAFF
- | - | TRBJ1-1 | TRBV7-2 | TGTGCCAGCAGCTTAGGAGGGTCCAACACTGAAGCTTTCTTT | CASSLGGSNTEAFF
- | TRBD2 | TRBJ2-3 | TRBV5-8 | TGTGCCAGCAGCTCTAGCGGGCGCACAGATACGCAGTATTTT | CASSSSGRTDTQYF
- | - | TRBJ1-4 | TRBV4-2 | TGTGCCAGCAGCGTAAAGACCGAGGATAATGAAAAACTGTTTTTT | CASSVKTEDNEKLFF
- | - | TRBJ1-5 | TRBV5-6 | TGTGCCAGCAGCTGGGGGGCAGGGGACAATCAGCCCCAGCATTTT | CASSWGAGDNQPQHF
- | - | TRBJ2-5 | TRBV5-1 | TGCGCCAGCAGCTTGACCCCTCAAGAGACCCAGTACTTC | CASSLTPQETQYF
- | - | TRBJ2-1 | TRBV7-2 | TGTGCCAGCAGCTTAGATCGGCGGGACCATAATGAGCAGTTCTTC | CASSLDRRDHNEQFF
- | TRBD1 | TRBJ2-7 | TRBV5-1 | TGCGCCAGCAGCCCAGGACAGGGGGGCTACGAGCAGTACTTC | CASSPGQGGYEQYF
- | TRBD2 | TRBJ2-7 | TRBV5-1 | TGCGCCAGCAGCTCCGGGACTAGCGGATACTCCTACGAGCAGTACTTC | CASSSGTSGYSYEQYF
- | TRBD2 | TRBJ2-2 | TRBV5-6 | TGTGCCAGCAGCCGGGGGGGGACTAGCGCGCCGAACACCGGGGAGCTGTTTTTT | CASSRGGTSAPNTGELFF
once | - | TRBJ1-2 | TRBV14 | TGTGCCAGCGCCGAGCTGGGCCAGCTCTATGGCTACACCTTC | CASAELGQLYGYTF
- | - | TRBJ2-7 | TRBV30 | TGTGCCTGGAGTGGTTACACTCCCTACGAGCAGTACTTC | CAWSGYTPYEQYF
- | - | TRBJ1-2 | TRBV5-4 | TGTGCCAGCAAGTCCGTGGGATATGGCTACACCTTC | CASKSVGYGYTF
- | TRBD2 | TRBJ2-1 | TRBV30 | TGTGCCTGGAGCGCCCTACTAGCGGGAGGGCCCCACAATGAGCAGTTCTTC | CAWSALLAGGPHNEQFF
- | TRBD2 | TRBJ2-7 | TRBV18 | TGTGCCAGCTCACCGCAACAGCTAGCGGGAGGGCACGAGCAGTACTTC | CASSPQQLAGGHEQYF
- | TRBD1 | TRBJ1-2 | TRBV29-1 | TGCAGCGTCCAGACGAGACAGGGGGAAGGCTACACCTTC | CSVQTRQGEGYTF
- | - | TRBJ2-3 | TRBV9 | TGTGCCAGCAGCAAAGAAGCGGGTAGCACAGATACGCAGTATTTT | CASSKEAGSTDTQYF
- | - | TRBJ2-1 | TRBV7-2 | TGTGCCAGCAGCCATGAGGGAGCGAGTAATGAGCAGTTCTTC | CASSHEGASNEQFF
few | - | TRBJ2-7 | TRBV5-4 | TGTGCCAGCAGCCCCGGGGGCCCGGGAAGGGACGAGCAGTACTTC | CASSPGGPGRDEQYF
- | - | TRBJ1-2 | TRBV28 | TGTGCCAGCGGACAGCTTTATGGCTACACCTTC | CASGQLYGYTF
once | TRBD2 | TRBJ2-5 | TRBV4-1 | TGCGCCAGCAGCCAGGGGACTAGCGGGAGCGAGACCCAGTACTTC | CASSQGTSGSETQYF
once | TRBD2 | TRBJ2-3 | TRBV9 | TGTGCCAGCAGCACCTCTAGCGGGGAGCAGTATTTT | CASSTSSGEQYF
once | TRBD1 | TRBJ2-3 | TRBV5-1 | TGCGCCAGCAGCTCTCGACAGGGAGATTCAGATACGCAGTATTTT | CASSSRQGDSDTQYF
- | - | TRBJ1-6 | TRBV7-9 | TGTGCCAGCAGCTTAGGAGGCTCTTCACCCCTCCACTTT | CASSLGGSSPLHF
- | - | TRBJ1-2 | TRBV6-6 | TGTGCCAGCAGTAAACAGGGAGATGGCTACACCTTC | CASSKQGDGYTF
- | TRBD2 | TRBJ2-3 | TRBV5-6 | TGTGCCAGCAGCTTCTCCGGGACTAGCGGGAGCGCAGATACGCAGTATTTT | CASSFSGTSGSADTQYF
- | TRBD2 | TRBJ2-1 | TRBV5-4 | TGTGCCAGCAGCCCGGGAGGAGGGTCAAGGAATGAGCAGTTCTTC | CASSPGGGSRNEQFF